This TCR beta chain appears in the sequencing data of a study of post-analysis software for immune sequencing data. Study-level findings and limits: Four or five TRBV segments, TRBV5-6, TRBV5-1 and TRBV20-1 among them, were found more frequent in patients than controls. A significant reduction in normalized Chao1 diversity was observed in multiple sclerosis patients versus controls.

Comment on this clonotype: The antigen remains unidentified.

Prepared TCR beta cDNA libraries contained unique molecular identifiers. TCRdb processed the PCR reads anew with MiXCR; each CDR3 protein has one entry. The data show hundreds of thousands of distinct CDR3 sequences, over 45% seen once. Deletions cut 3 bases from V and 3 bases from J, with 12 bases between. The CDR3 consists of 14 residues. CDR1 is DFQATT and CDR2 is SNEGSKA in the germline V gene (reference sequence). This chain joins TRBV20-1 and TRBJ1-5; weak D call: TRBD1 (5 bases). This TCR was sampled from a girl under 10 years old with multiple sclerosis. Sequenced input: blood. CDR3 loop: CSASGQGVNQPQHF. CDR3 DNA: TGCAGTGCTAGTGGCCAGGGAGTCAATCAGCCCCAGCATTTT.